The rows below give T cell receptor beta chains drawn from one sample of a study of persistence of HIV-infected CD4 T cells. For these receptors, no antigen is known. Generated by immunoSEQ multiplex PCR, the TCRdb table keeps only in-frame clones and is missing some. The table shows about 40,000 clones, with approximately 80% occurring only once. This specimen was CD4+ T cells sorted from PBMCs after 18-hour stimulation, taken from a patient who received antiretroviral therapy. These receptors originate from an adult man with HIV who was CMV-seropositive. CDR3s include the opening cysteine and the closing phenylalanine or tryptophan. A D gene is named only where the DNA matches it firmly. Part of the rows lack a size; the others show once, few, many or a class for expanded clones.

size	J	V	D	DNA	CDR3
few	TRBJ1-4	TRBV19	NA	TGTGCCAGTAGTATAGAAGGCTACCGATCAACTAATGAAAAACTGTTTTTT	CASSIEGYRSTNEKLFF
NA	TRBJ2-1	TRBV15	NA	TGTGCCACCAGCAGAGATATCGGAAACAATGAGCAGTTCTTC	CATSRDIGNNEQFF
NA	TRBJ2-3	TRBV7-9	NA	TGTGCCAGCAGCTGGGGCGCTAGGGGAGCGGGAGATACGCAGTATTTT	CASSWGARGAGDTQYF
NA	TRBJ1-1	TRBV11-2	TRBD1	TGTGCCAGCAGCTTAGGAGTCAGCGGGACCCGCAGGGGGACTGAAGCTTTCTTT	CASSLGVSGTRRGTEAFF
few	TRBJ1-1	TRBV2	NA	TGTGCCAGCGTCTTGGGGGTGTACACTGAAGCTTTCTTT	CASVLGVYTEAFF
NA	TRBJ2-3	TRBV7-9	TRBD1	TGTGCCAGCGGAAGACAGGGGCGCACAGATACGCAGTATTTT	CASGRQGRTDTQYF
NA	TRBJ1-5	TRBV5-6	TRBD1	TGTGCCAGCAGCTCCCTGGACAGGAGCAATCAGCCCCAGCATTTT	CASSSLDRSNQPQHF
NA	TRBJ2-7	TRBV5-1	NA	TGCGCCAGCAGCTTGTCGACACCTTCCTACGAGCAGTACTTC	CASSLSTPSYEQYF
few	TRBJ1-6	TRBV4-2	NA	TGTGCCAGCAGCCAAGAAGGAAAGGGATCACCCCTCCACTTT	CASSQEGKGSPLHF
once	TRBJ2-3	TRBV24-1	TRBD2	TGTGCCACCAGTGTGACGGGGGGAGGCGGCACAGATACGCAGTATTTT	CATSVTGGGGTDTQYF
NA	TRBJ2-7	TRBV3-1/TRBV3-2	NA	TGTGCCAGCAGCCAAGAGACTAGATACTTACCCTACGAGCAGTACTTC	CASSQETRYLPYEQYF
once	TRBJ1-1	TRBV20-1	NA	TGCAGTCCCGGCGGCCCTGAAGCTTTCTTT	CSPGGPEAFF
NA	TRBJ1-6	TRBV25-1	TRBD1	TGTGCCAGCAGTTCCCGGACAGGACGTGATTCACCCCTCCACTTT	CASSSRTGRDSPLHF
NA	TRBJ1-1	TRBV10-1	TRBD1	TGCGCCAGCAGTGACCTCGGCAGGGGGCACACTGAAGCTTTCTTT	CASSDLGRGHTEAFF
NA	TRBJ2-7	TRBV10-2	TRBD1	TGCGCCAGCAGTGAGTGGGACAGGTACTACGAGCAGTACTTC	CASSEWDRYYEQYF